The 24 T cell receptor beta chains listed next were all sequenced from one sample in a study of T cell responses to AZD1222 COVID-19 vaccine. Produced via immunoSEQ multiplex PCR; TCRdb's table is partial and in-frame only. Found here are roughly 100,000 clones, roughly nine tenths of them singletons; the top ten hold over 4.5%. The sample consisted of peripheral blood, taken on day 0 of AZD1222 vaccination. These receptors originate from an adult in good health.

This clone was seen just once. The chain combines TRBV6-1 with TRBJ1-2, with unresolved D. V lost 1 base, J lost 0 bases, and 3 bases lay in between. The germline V gene has CDR1 MNHNS and CDR2 SASEGT. The length of the CDR3 is 13 residues. CDR3 region: CASSEVTNYGYTF. The CDR3 region has the DNA TGTGCCAGCAGTGAAGTGACTAACTATGGCTACACCTTC.

V and J are TRBV7-6 and TRBJ2-7; TRBD2 matches at 8 bases. V was pared by 2 bases and J by 6 bases, with 9 bases of the junction left unmatched. The germline V gene encodes CDR1 SGHVS and CDR2 FNYEAQ. The CDR3 loop spans 15 amino acids. Here the CDR3 DNA reads TGTGCCAGCAGCTTATGGCCCAGCGGGAGCAGCGAGCAGTACTTC. Translated, it gives CASSLWPSGSSEQYF.

This chain links TRBV5-1 with TRBJ1-5; a possible D gene is TRBD1 (6 bases). Germline-derived CDR1 and CDR2 are SGHRS and YFSETQ. CDR3 length equals 14 residues. V dropped 2 bases and J dropped 6 bases, with 12 bases sitting between them. As DNA, the CDR3 is TGCGCCAGCAGCTTACCGGGACAAGGTCAGCCCCAGCATTTT. Amino acid sequence: CASSLPGQGQPQHF.

The CDR3 region is CASRVNRGSMHTEAFF. The CDR3 bases are TGTGCCAGCAGGGTAAACAGGGGATCGATGCACACTGAAGCTTTCTTT. The chain uses TRBV5-5 and TRBJ1-1, with TRBD1 matching over 7 bases. CDR3 length: 16 amino acids. The J segment lost 3 bases and the V segment lost 5 bases, leaving 13 bases of the junction unmatched. CDR1 is SGHKS, CDR2 YYEKEE, per germline (reference sequence).

The chain employs TRBV5-1 and TRBJ1-6; TRBD1 matches at 7 bases. V shed 5 bases, J shed 0 bases, and the junction held 14 bases outside the gene matches. Germline loops: CDR1 SGHRS, CDR2 YFSETQ. The CDR3 totals 19 residues. Here the CDR3 reads CASRSLGQLLSSYNSPLHF. The DNA for the CDR3 is TGCGCCAGCAGAAGTTTGGGACAGCTCTTGAGCTCCTATAATTCACCCCTCCACTTT.

The chain employs TRBV7-6 and TRBJ1-5; D is undetermined. The CDR3 is 12 residues long. Deletions cut 4 bases from V and 6 bases from J, with 7 bases between. Per the germline V gene, CDR1 is SGHVS and CDR2 is FNYEAQ. The CDR3 loop reads CASSSLGQPQHF. CDR3 in DNA: TGTGCCAGCAGCTCCTTAGGTCAGCCCCAGCATTTT.

This chain connects TRBV19 to TRBJ2-1; 7 nucleotides align to TRBD1. The germline V gene has CDR1 LNHDA and CDR2 SQIVND (reference sequence). The V gene end was trimmed by 5 bases and the J gene end by 3 bases; junction bases not matched to a gene: 4. The CDR3 contains 14 residues. CDR3 amino acids: CASSHQGDYNEQFF. CDR3 nucleotides: TGTGCCAGTAGTCACCAGGGGGACTACAATGAGCAGTTCTTC.

The chain is built from TRBV5-1 and TRBJ2-2; weak D call: TRBD2 (5 bases). The CDR3 sequence is 13 residues long. Trimming took off 3 bases at V and 4 bases at J, with 7 bases between the two ends. From germline, CDR1 is SGHRS and CDR2 YFSETQ. The CDR3 sequence: CASSYGGTGELFF. CDR3 DNA sequence: TGCGCCAGCAGCTACGGAGGCACCGGGGAGCTGTTTTTT.

The V and J genes are TRBV11-2 and TRBJ1-4; D perhaps matches TRBD1 (5 bases). The germline gives CDR1 SGHAT, CDR2 FQNNGV. The ends were cut back, 4 bases at V and 5 bases at J, with 8 bases in the middle. The CDR3 extends over 13 amino acids. Here the CDR3 reads CASSWGLNEKLFF. The CDR3 DNA follows: TGTGCCAGCAGCTGGGGCTTAAATGAAAAACTGTTTTTT.

CDR3 nucleotides: TGTGCCAGCAGTTTTCAGCCATATAGCAATCAGCCCCAGCATTTT. Translating gives CASSFQPYSNQPQHF. The chain employs TRBV27 and TRBJ1-5; D not resolved. The CDR3 loop spans 15 amino acids. Germline CDR1 reads MNHEY; CDR2 reads SMNVEV (reference sequence). V lost 3 bases and J lost 0, with 9 bases in between.

The J gene is TRBJ2-7, the V gene TRBV11-3, with 8 bases matching TRBD2. The germline gives CDR1 SGHNT, CDR2 YENEEA. CDR3 size: 15 residues. The ends lost 1 base at V and 4 bases at J; junction bases unmatched: 6. In DNA, the CDR3 is TGTGCCAGCAGCTTAGCTCCTAGCGGGTTGTACGAGCAGTACTTC. It is translated as CASSLAPSGLYEQYF.

This clone was counted once. J is TRBJ2-5 and V is TRBV7-9; D unclear. Germline loops: CDR1 SEHNR, CDR2 FQNEAQ (reference sequence). V lost 1 base, J lost 5 bases, and 8 bases lay in between. CDR3 length: 13 residues. Here the CDR3 DNA reads TGTGCCAGCAGCTTAGGGGTTAAGGAGACCCAGTACTTC. It encodes CASSLGVKETQYF.

V is TRBV18 and J is TRBJ1-2; 9 bases agree with TRBD1. CDR3 length: 13 residues. V lost 4 bases, J lost 4 bases, and 1 base stayed unmatched. CDR1 is KGHSH, CDR2 LQKENI, per germline. For the CDR3, the DNA is TGTGCCAGCTCACTACAGGGGGCCTATGGCTACACCTTC. Translating it yields CASSLQGAYGYTF.

This chain uses TRBV11-2 with TRBJ2-7; D possibly corresponds to TRBD1 (6 bases). Per the germline V gene, CDR1 is SGHAT and CDR2 is FQNNGV. Trimming took off 3 bases at V and 7 bases at J, with 16 bases between the two ends. This CDR3 is built from 14 residues. The CDR3 nucleotides read TGTGCCAGCAGCTTGGGGACACCTTTACAGGAGCAGTACTTC. Protein product: CASSLGTPLQEQYF.

This chain links TRBV3-1 (or the pseudogene TRBV3-2) with TRBJ1-1; no clear D. V was cut by 4 bases and J by 3 bases, with 15 bases left in between. CDR3 length: 15 amino acids. Germline V lookup: CDR1 LGHDT, CDR2 YNNKEL (reference sequence). The CDR3 DNA sequence: TGTGCCAGCAGCCCCCGCACAATAGGGCACACTGAAGCTTTCTTT. Translated: CASSPRTIGHTEAFF.

Comment on this clone: At one boundary the junction diverges from the germline segment, which might be a read error. V usage is TRBV7-7 and J usage is TRBJ2-2, with 8 bases lining up with TRBD2. The CDR3 is 14 amino acids. CDR1 SSHAT and CDR2 FNYEAQ come from the germline V gene (reference sequence). For the CDR3, the DNA is TGTGCTAGCAGCTCCCGGGAGGGCACCGGGGAGCTGTTTTTT. Amino acid sequence: CASSSREGTGELFF.

The CDR3 reads CATSPGRDTEAFF. The CDR3 nucleotides are TGTGCCACCAGCCCCGGACGGGACACTGAAGCTTTCTTT. This chain links TRBV24-1 with TRBJ1-1; D ambiguous. Germline CDR1 and CDR2: KGHDR and SFDVKD. The length of the CDR3 is 13 residues. V lost 7 bases and J lost 3, with 11 bases in between.

The CDR3 DNA reads as TGTGCCAGCAGCCAAGTGCCACAGAGCTCCTACGAGCAGTACTTC. It yields the protein CASSQVPQSSYEQYF. The chain joins TRBV3-1 (or the pseudogene TRBV3-2) to TRBJ2-7; D not certain. The V gene lost 1 base and the J gene lost 0 bases, with 10 bases spanning the gap. This CDR3 spans 15 amino acids. Germline V gene lookup returns CDR1 LGHDT and CDR2 YNNKEL (reference sequence).

The chain recombines TRBV7-8 with TRBJ1-2; D is possibly TRBD1 (5 bases). V shed 1 base and J shed 6 bases, with 9 bases lying between them. This CDR3 spans 13 amino acids. CDR1 is SGHVS, CDR2 FQNEAQ, per germline. CDR3 sequence reads: CASSLGGGDGYTF. The CDR3 DNA follows: TGTGCCAGCAGCTTAGGGGGAGGGGATGGCTACACCTTC.

This clone counts as medium-sized (0.01 to 0.1%). This chain uses TRBV4-1 with TRBJ2-3; D is perhaps TRBD2 (5 bases). The CDR3 loop spans 15 amino acids. Trimming left V 4 bases short and J 1 base short, with 12 bases between. CDR1 is MGHRA, CDR2 YSYEKL, per germline. CDR3 sequence: CASSPRVSGTDTQYF. The DNA of the CDR3 is TGCGCCAGCAGCCCCCGTGTTAGCGGCACAGATACGCAGTATTTT.

This clone was seen a single time. The rearrangement uses TRBV5-1 and TRBJ2-7; 9 bases map to TRBD1. The CDR3 covers 15 residues. Unmatched junction bases numbered 5, after V lost 0 bases and J lost 4 bases. CDR1 and CDR2 from the germline V gene are SGHRS and YFSETQ. CDR3 DNA: TGCGCCAGCAGCTTGGCCCTGACAGGGGGTTACGAGCAGTACTTC. It is translated as CASSLALTGGYEQYF. Using reference TRBV5-1 and TRBJ2-7 for the parts outside the CDR3, the full variable domain is KAGVTQTPRYLIKTRGQQVTLSCSPISGHRSVSWYQQTPGQGLQFLFEYFSETQRNKGNFPGRFSGRQFSNSRSEMNVSTLELGDSALYLCASSLALTGGYEQYFGPGTRLTVT.

The chain employs TRBV4-1 and TRBJ1-6; D unclear. From germline, CDR1 is MGHRA and CDR2 YSYEKL. The V gene lost 3 bases and the J gene lost 9 bases, with 15 bases spanning the gap. This CDR3 region has 15 residues. Written as DNA, the CDR3 is TGCGCCAGCAGCCAGCCATCTCGTCTTGCTTCACCCCTCCACTTT. Its translation is CASSQPSRLASPLHF.

This chain connects TRBV10-3 to TRBJ1-5; unclear D gene. Germline V gene lookup returns CDR1 ENHRY and CDR2 SYGVKD. There are 14 residues in the CDR3. V dropped 2 bases and J dropped 2 bases, with 7 bases sitting between them. The CDR3 region is CAISEAAGNQPQHF. CDR3 DNA sequence: TGTGCCATCAGTGAGGCGGCCGGCAATCAGCCCCAGCATTTT.

The CDR3 nucleotides are TGTGCCAGCAGTTTTGGCAGCTACGAGCAGTACTTC. Its translation is CASSFGSYEQYF. The chain carries TRBV12-3 or TRBV12-4 and TRBJ2-7; D unclear. V was shortened by 3 bases and J by 3 bases, with 6 bases between the two germline ends. There are 12 residues in the CDR3.